Listed here is a single TCR beta chain. The ends were cut back, 6 bases at V and 5 bases at J, with 13 bases in the middle. Germline V CDR1 and CDR2: MNHEY, SVGAGI. The CDR3 loop spans 14 amino acids. This specimen belongs to a study of blood T cell repertoires in COVID-19. Sequenced by immunoSEQ multiplex PCR; TCRdb stores in-frame clones only, minus some. Of 95,000 to 150,000 clones listed, 87% are singletons. The TCR originated in an older woman with acute or convalescent COVID-19. V is TRBV6-5 and J is TRBJ2-2; a possible D gene is TRBD1 (6 bases). Source material: peripheral blood. The CDR3 is CASSHRVGTGELFF. The CDR3, as DNA: TGTGCCAGCAGCCACAGGGTGGGGACCGGGGAGCTGTTTTTT.